Below are 9 T cell receptor beta chains sequenced from a single sample in a study of Graves' ophthalmopathy and Graves' hyperthyroidism. Investigators amplified TCR beta CDR3 regions from RNA transcripts. HTBI primers served in a first-round RT-PCR, which a second-round multiplex PCR followed. A single record per CDR3 protein comes from TCRdb applying MiXCR to the multiplex PCR reads. Counted here are 300,000 to 400,000 distinct CDR3 sequences, roughly 15% occurring once; the ten biggest clones make up 9% to 15%. Sequenced material: peripheral blood. These receptors all come from an adult man with Graves' ophthalmopathy.

This clonotype was counted at least ten times. The chain carries TRBV5-1 and TRBJ2-7; weak D call: TRBD1 (6 bases). This CDR3 has 16 residues. The V gene lost 1 base and the J gene lost 0 bases, with 14 bases spanning the gap. The V gene's germline CDR1 is SGHRS and CDR2 YFSETQ. The CDR3, as DNA: TGCGCCAGCAGCTTGTTTCTTGGACAGACCTCCTACGAGCAGTACTTC. As protein: CASSLFLGQTSYEQYF.

The genes are TRBV6-5 and TRBJ1-1; no firm D call. This CDR3 has 14 residues. CDR1 MNHEY and CDR2 SVGAGI come from the germline V gene. V was pared by 4 bases and J by 1 base, with 10 bases between. The CDR3 bases are TGTGCCAGCAGTTCGCGGGCGAAGAACACTGAAGCTTTCTTT. Its translation: CASSSRAKNTEAFF.

Ten or more counts support this clonotype. The rearrangement joins TRBV30 to TRBJ2-5; TRBD2 matches at 9 bases. The germline CDR1 and CDR2 sequences are GTSNPN and SVGIG (reference sequence). CDR3 length: 16 amino acids. V lost 4 bases to trimming and J lost 5 bases; unmatched junction nucleotides: 14. The CDR3 DNA reads TGTGCCTGGATGATAATTCGCGGGAGGGCCTCGGAGACCCAGTACTTC. It yields the protein CAWMIIRGRASETQYF. The variable domain in full, with the rest retrieved from reference TRBV30 and TRBJ2-5, is SQTIHQWPATLVQPVGSPLSLECTVEGTSNPNLYWYRQAAGRGLQLLFYSVGIGQISSEVPQNLSASRPQDRQFILSSKKLLLSDSGFYLCAWMIIRGRASETQYFGPGTRLLVL.

This clonotype was recorded many times. This chain uses TRBV6-5 with TRBJ2-5; no clear D gene. The germline CDR1 and CDR2 sequences are MNHEY and SVGAGI. The CDR3 is made up of 12 amino acids. The V gene lost 4 bases and the J gene lost 4 bases, with 7 bases spanning the gap. CDR3 loop: CASSSRLETQYF. The CDR3 nucleotides are TGTGCCAGCAGTTCCCGATTAGAGACCCAGTACTTC.

The rearrangement joins TRBV28 to TRBJ2-5; 7 nucleotides match TRBD2. V gave up 6 bases and J gave up 3 bases; unmatched junction bases: 10. CDR3 length: 15 amino acids. Looked up from germline, CDR1 is MDHEN and CDR2 is SYDVKM. The CDR3 sequence is CASRQITSAKETQYF. Written as DNA, the CDR3 is TGTGCCAGCAGGCAAATCACTAGCGCCAAAGAGACCCAGTACTTC.

The chain combines TRBV2 with TRBJ1-6; 7 bases agree with TRBD1. Germline V gene data show CDR1 as SNHLY and CDR2 as FYNNEI. With 8 bases clipped from V and 0 bases from J, the junction kept 13 bases outside the gene matches. The CDR3 runs 18 residues. CDR3: CASYAARRGSSYNSPLHF. The CDR3, as DNA: TGTGCCAGCTACGCCGCGCGCAGGGGGAGCTCCTATAATTCACCCCTCCACTTT.

This clonotype was counted ten times or more. J is TRBJ2-5 and V is TRBV6-5; TRBD1 agrees at 7 bases. The CDR3 has 13 amino acids. Germline CDR1 and CDR2: MNHEY and SVGAGI. After removal of 5 bases from V and 4 bases from J, the junction contained 4 bases not matched to a gene. The CDR3 loop is CASSMTGRETQYF. DNA for the CDR3: TGTGCCAGCAGTATGACAGGGAGAGAGACCCAGTACTTC.

The chain uses TRBV28 and TRBJ1-5; 9 nucleotides line up with TRBD1. V dropped 6 bases and J dropped 7; count of bases not matched to a gene: 10. The germline V gene encodes CDR1 MDHEN and CDR2 SYDVKM. This CDR3 spans 15 amino acids. CDR3 amino acids: CASSLPGQGLQPQHF. The CDR3 region has the DNA TGTGCCAGCAGCCTACCGGGACAGGGTCTCCAGCCCCAGCATTTT.

Worth noting for this clonotype: One base away lies a much larger clone, so this may be a sequencing read error. The CDR3 reads CASSFLTGRSSYGQYF. CDR3 nucleotides: TGCGCCAGCAGCTTTCTTACGGGACGCAGCTCCTACGGGCAGTACTTC. V gene TRBV5-1 combines with J gene TRBJ2-7; D may be TRBD1 or TRBD2 (5 bases each). Germline V gene data show CDR1 as SGHRS and CDR2 as YFSETQ. The CDR3 contains 16 residues.